Each of the 7 T cell receptor beta chains below was sequenced from the same sample in a study of low-dose radiotherapy and immunotherapy resistance in tumors. With TRAV- and TRBV-specific primers, first-strand cDNA was made, covering the alpha and beta chains. The TCRs were subjected to amplification over approximately 19 PCR cycles employing a constant-region primer in conjunction with a V-primer adapter. TCRdb used MiXCR to reprocess the reads, holding one entry per CDR3 protein. The sample shows under 75,000 distinct CDR3 sequences, about 25% of them seen only once. The time point denotes: after trial treatment. Treatment described: LDRT plus nivolumab, ipilimumab, low-dose cyclophosphamide and aspirin (RACIN trial). This specimen consisted of PBMCs, obtained after low-dose radiotherapy plus immunotherapy. The receptors derive from a male donor with prostate cancer.

This clonotype appeared many times. V gene TRBV18 combines with J gene TRBJ2-3; 9 bases map to TRBD2. The germline CDR1 and CDR2 sequences are KGHSH and LQKENI. V shed 4 bases, J shed 3 bases, and the junction held 8 bases outside the gene matches. CDR3 size: 16 residues. As DNA, the CDR3 is TGTGCCAGCTCACTAGTAGCGGGGGAGATTACAGATACGCAGTATTTT. Translating it yields CASSLVAGEITDTQYF.

This chain uses TRBV20-1 with TRBJ2-3, with 15 bases matching TRBD2. The CDR3 covers 18 residues. The ends lost 4 bases at V and 0 bases at J; junction bases unmatched: 8. Germline values: CDR1 DFQATT, CDR2 SNEGSKA (reference sequence). Here the CDR3 DNA reads TGCAGTGCTACACCGGGACTAGCGGGAGGAGGAAGCACAGATACGCAGTATTTT. Protein: CSATPGLAGGGSTDTQYF.

As to this clonotype: A far larger clone is off by one base, so a read error is likely. The chain links TRBV11-2 to TRBJ2-7; a weak D match, TRBD1 (5 bases). Deletions cut 4 bases from V and 7 bases from J, with 26 bases between. The CDR3 is 17 amino acids. CDR1 is SGHAT, CDR2 FQNNGV, per germline. CDR3 amino acids: CASSSSPTGLSYNEQYF. CDR3 nucleotide sequence: TGTGCCAGCAGCTCTTCCCCTACAGGCCTTTCCTACAATGAGCAGTACTTC.

This clonotype was observed many times. The gene calls are TRBV30 and TRBJ2-5; unclear D gene. The germline V gene has CDR1 GTSNPN and CDR2 SVGIG (reference sequence). The CDR3 has 13 residues. The V and J ends lost 2 bases and 2 bases respectively, with 9 bases between them. The CDR3 is CAWSSSQQETQYF. The CDR3 region has the DNA TGTGCCTGGAGTAGTTCTCAACAAGAGACCCAGTACTTC.

This clonotype was observed many times. The V call is TRBV6-2 or TRBV6-3, the J call TRBJ2-1; the D call may be TRBD1 or TRBD2 (5 bases each). CDR3 size: 14 residues. Looked up from germline, CDR1 is MNHEY and CDR2 is SVGEGT. V lost 10 bases, J lost 5 bases, and 18 bases lay in between. CDR3 sequence: CATHSGTKNNEQFF. CDR3 in DNA: TGTGCCACCCATTCCGGGACCAAGAACAATGAGCAGTTCTTC.

This clonotype was recorded many times. V gene TRBV29-1 combines with J gene TRBJ1-1; the D gene is possibly TRBD1 (5 bases). The CDR3 runs 14 residues. Germline values: CDR1 SQVTM, CDR2 ANQGSEA. V dropped 6 bases and J dropped 0 bases, with 14 bases sitting between them. CDR3 loop: CSVGGERVNTEAFF. As DNA, the CDR3 is TGCAGCGTCGGGGGGGAACGGGTGAACACTGAAGCTTTCTTT.

V gene TRBV5-1 combines with J gene TRBJ2-6, with D perhaps being TRBD1 or TRBD2 (5 bases each). The CDR3 is 16 amino acids. Germline CDR1 SGHRS, CDR2 YFSETQ. With 1 base removed from V and 0 bases from J, the gap between germline ends came to 8 bases. The CDR3 spells CASSLQGDSGANVLTF. The DNA for the CDR3 is TGCGCCAGCAGCTTGCAGGGAGACTCTGGGGCCAACGTCCTGACTTTC.